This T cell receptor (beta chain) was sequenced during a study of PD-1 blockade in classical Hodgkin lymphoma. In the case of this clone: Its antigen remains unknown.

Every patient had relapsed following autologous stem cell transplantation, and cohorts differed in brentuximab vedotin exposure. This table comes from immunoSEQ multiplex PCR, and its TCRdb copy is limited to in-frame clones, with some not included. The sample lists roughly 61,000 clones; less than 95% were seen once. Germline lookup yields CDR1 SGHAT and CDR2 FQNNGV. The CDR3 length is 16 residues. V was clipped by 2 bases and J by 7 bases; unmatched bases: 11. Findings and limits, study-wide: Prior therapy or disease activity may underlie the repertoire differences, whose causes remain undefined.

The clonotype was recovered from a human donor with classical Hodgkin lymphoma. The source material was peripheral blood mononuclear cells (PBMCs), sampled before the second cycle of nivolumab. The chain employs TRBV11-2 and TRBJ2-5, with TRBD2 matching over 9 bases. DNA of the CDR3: TGTGCCAGCAGCTTAAAGTCCCTAGCGGGACTCGGGACCCAGTACTTC. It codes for CASSLKSLAGLGTQYF. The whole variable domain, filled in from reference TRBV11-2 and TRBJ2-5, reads EAGVAQSPRYKIIEKRQSVAFWCNPISGHATLYWYQQILGQGPKLLIQFQNNGVVDDSQLPKDRFSAERLKGVDSTLKIQPAKLEDSAVYLCASSLKSLAGLGTQYFGPGTRLLVL.